Below are 30 T cell receptor beta chains sequenced from a single sample in a study of regulatory T cells in long-lasting Graves disease. Arm-PCR of CDR3 regions with iRepertoire HTBI primers generated TCR beta libraries. TCRdb fed the multiplex PCR reads into MiXCR, producing one record per CDR3 protein. The sample shows 400,000 to 500,000 distinct CDR3 sequences, 14% of them seen only once. The time point denotes: newly diagnosed GD, antithyroid drugs for less than 3 months. Scientists built the TCR library using RNA that was extracted from PBMCs. These data were likewise used in another study, on T cells in Graves' hyperthyroidism and ophthalmopathy.

Specimen: peripheral blood mononuclear cells (PBMCs), collected at new diagnosis, from a patient treated with antithyroid drugs. Receptors were obtained from a woman in her forties or fifties with Graves disease.

This clonotype was seen a handful of times. The chain is built from TRBV18 and TRBJ2-5, with 10 bases aligning to TRBD1. This CDR3 region has 15 residues. V lost 1 base and J lost 2; bases outside the gene matches: 1. CDR1 is KGHSH, CDR2 LQKENI, per germline. The DNA of the CDR3 is TGTGCCAGCTCACCACTGGGACAGGGGCAAGAGACCCAGTACTTC. Amino acid sequence: CASSPLGQGQETQYF.

This clonotype was seen more than once but under ten times. Just one base apart from a much larger clone, this may be a read error. This chain joins TRBV12-3 or TRBV12-4 and TRBJ1-6, with D possibly matching TRBD1 (5 bases). V was trimmed by 8 bases and J by 12 bases, leaving 17 bases between them. The CDR3 extends over 13 amino acids. The CDR3 spells CASGSRWDGPLHF. CDR3 sequence (DNA): TGTGCCAGCGGCTCACGGTGGGACGGACCCCTCCACTTT.

The J gene is TRBJ1-1, the V gene TRBV25-1; the D is unclear. Trimming removed 3 bases from V and 1 base from J, with 15 bases in between. CDR1 is MGHDK and CDR2 is SYGVNS in the germline V gene. The CDR3 totals 16 residues. The CDR3 spells CASSDAPGAENTEAFF. CDR3 in DNA: TGTGCCAGCAGTGACGCCCCAGGAGCCGAGAACACTGAAGCTTTCTTT.

The chain combines TRBV6-5 with TRBJ2-7; tentative D call: TRBD2 (5 bases). This CDR3 is 15 amino acids long. CDR1 is MNHEY, CDR2 SVGAGI, per germline. Trimming took 0 bases from V and 5 from J, leaving 14 bases between them. The CDR3 nucleotides read TGTGCCAGCAGTTACTCGTGGGAGAGAAACCACGAGCAGTACTTC. Amino acids: CASSYSWERNHEQYF.

This clonotype was recorded at least ten times. This rearrangement joins TRBV7-8 to TRBJ1-1, with 10 bases lining up with TRBD1. Germline lookup yields CDR1 SGHVS and CDR2 FQNEAQ. V was pared by 5 bases and J by 1 base, with 19 bases of the junction left unmatched. This CDR3 region has 20 residues. Here the CDR3 DNA reads TGTGCCAGCAGCCCAGCTGACAGGGGGCGAGGGATACATGGGAACACTGAAGCTTTCTTT. This sequence encodes CASSPADRGRGIHGNTEAFF.

The rearrangement joins TRBV5-1 to TRBJ2-6, with D unclear. The V end lost 7 bases, the J end lost 4 bases, and 12 bases lay between the germline ends. This CDR3 comprises 14 residues. Germline CDR1 reads SGHRS; CDR2 reads YFSETQ. The CDR3 DNA reads as TGCGCCAGCTCTGCCCCGGGCGGGGCCAACGTCCTGACTTTC. Protein product: CASSAPGGANVLTF.

This clonotype was counted many times. The chain couples TRBV28 to TRBJ2-1, with D unclear. Trimming took off 8 bases at V and 4 bases at J, with 21 bases between the two ends. CDR1 is MDHEN, CDR2 SYDVKM, per germline. This CDR3 region has 16 residues. The CDR3 protein is CASVGSDIGDYNEQFF. As DNA, the CDR3 is TGTGCCAGCGTGGGAAGTGATATTGGGGATTACAATGAGCAGTTCTTC. Full variable domain (rest looked up from reference TRBV28 and TRBJ2-1): DVKVTQSSRYLVKRTGEKVFLECVQDMDHENMFWYRQDPGLGLRLIYFSYDVKMKEKGDIPEGYSVSREKKERFSLILESASTNQTSMYLCASVGSDIGDYNEQFFGPGTRLTVL.

This clonotype was seen more than once but under ten times. The V call is TRBV5-1, the J call TRBJ2-2, with 9 positions matching TRBD2. Germline V gives CDR1 SGHRS, CDR2 YFSETQ. J lost 7 bases, V lost 3 bases, and 10 bases had no gene match. The CDR3 length is 16 residues. The CDR3 region has the DNA TGCGCCAGCAGCTCGGCGCCGACTAGCGGCGTCGGGGAGCTGTTTTTT. Its translation: CASSSAPTSGVGELFF.

The rearrangement links TRBV30 to TRBJ2-3, with D perhaps assigned TRBD1 or TRBD2 (7 bases each). The CDR3 runs 14 residues. Germline V CDR1 and CDR2: GTSNPN, SVGIG (reference sequence). The V and J ends lost 3 bases and 4 bases respectively, with 14 bases between them. The CDR3 DNA reads as TGTGCCTGGAGAGACCAGGGGGGGTCAGATACGCAGTATTTT. Encoded protein: CAWRDQGGSDTQYF.

The genes are TRBV7-9 and TRBJ2-7, with D hard to call. The CDR3 spans 14 residues. Germline V gene sequence: CDR1 SEHNR, CDR2 FQNEAQ (reference sequence). The V and J ends lost 2 bases and 3 bases respectively, with 11 bases between them. The CDR3 is CASSLHESDYEQYF. The CDR3 DNA sequence: TGTGCCAGCAGCTTACATGAGTCGGACTACGAGCAGTACTTC.

This clonotype was counted ten times or more. A junction boundary mismatches the germline segment, possibly from a read error. The chain has TRBV2 and TRBJ2-5; 8 nucleotides agree with TRBD2. CDR3 size: 14 residues. CDR1 and CDR2 (germline): SNHLY, FYNNEI. The CDR3 region has the DNA TGTGCCAGCAGGGAAGGACTAGCTGGAAAGACCCAGTACTTC. Residues: CASREGLAGKTQYF.

About this clonotype itself: A much larger clone is a single base away; this may be a read error. Because it lacks the conserved phenylalanine or tryptophan at the end, this CDR3 is likely a read error. The CDR3 DNA reads TGTGCCAGCAGCTTAATGGGGCCCCGGGGAAAACTGTTTTCT. Encoded protein: CASSLMGPRGKLFS. V gene TRBV11-2 combines with J gene TRBJ1-4; D perhaps matches TRBD1 (5 bases). The CDR3 consists of 14 residues. The V end was cut by 2 bases, the J end by 10 bases, with 14 bases between. The germline V gene encodes CDR1 SGHAT and CDR2 FQNNGV.

This clonotype has ten or more counts. This sequence joins TRBV5-6 and TRBJ1-1, with D unclear. CDR1 and CDR2 from the germline V gene are SGHDT and YYEEEE. Trimming removed 1 base from V and 1 base from J, with 11 bases in between. This CDR3 has 15 residues. The CDR3 spells CASSLIASSNTEAFF. The CDR3 DNA reads as TGTGCCAGCAGCTTGATCGCCAGCTCGAACACTGAAGCTTTCTTT. The full variable domain, with the rest looked up from reference TRBV5-6 and TRBJ1-1, is DAGVTQSPTHLIKTRGQQVTLRCSPKSGHDTVSWYQQALGQGPQFIFQYYEEEERQRGNFPDRFSGHQFPNYSSELNVNALLLGDSALYLCASSLIASSNTEAFFGQGTRLTVV.

This clonotype was counted between two and nine times. V and J are TRBV4-2 and TRBJ2-2; D is perhaps TRBD1 or TRBD2 (5 bases each). Germline V gene sequence: CDR1 LGHNA, CDR2 YNFKEQ. The CDR3 runs to 15 residues. The germline V and J ends were trimmed by 1 base and 3 bases, with 9 bases remaining between them. The CDR3 loop reads CASSQVPGHTGELFF. The CDR3 DNA sequence: TGTGCCAGCAGCCAAGTCCCGGGACACACCGGGGAGCTGTTTTTT.

As regards this clonotype: This likely comes from a read error, as the CDR3 has no conserved phenylalanine or tryptophan at its end. The DNA for the CDR3 is TGTGCCAGCAAAGTACAGGGGGAGGCCGGGGAGCTGTTTCTT. It translates to CASKVQGEAGELFL. The rearrangement links TRBV12-3 or TRBV12-4 to TRBJ2-2; TRBD1 matches at 8 bases. Trimming removed 7 bases from V and 6 bases from J; junction bases left unmatched: 7. The CDR3 is 14 amino acids.

At least ten counts were recorded for this clonotype. V is TRBV20-1 and J is TRBJ1-1; 7 nucleotides line up with TRBD1. The CDR3 loop spans 13 amino acids. Germline CDR1 DFQATT, CDR2 SNEGSKA (reference sequence). V lost 6 bases to trimming and J lost 1 base; unmatched junction nucleotides: 5. CDR3 region: CSANRGRNTEAFF. The CDR3 bases are TGCAGTGCAAACAGGGGCCGGAACACTGAAGCTTTCTTT.

In its sample, this clonotype was seen many times. This sequence joins TRBV27 and TRBJ2-1, with D unresolved. From germline, CDR1 is MNHEY and CDR2 SMNVEV (reference sequence). With 0 bases removed from V and 4 bases from J, the gap between germline ends came to 10 bases. The CDR3 is 15 residues long. CDR3 coding DNA: TGTGCCAGCAGTTTATCGGTAGCACAGTACAATGAGCAGTTCTTC. The encoded protein is CASSLSVAQYNEQFF.

This clonotype was counted between two and nine times. The chain links TRBV7-9 to TRBJ2-1; D is uncertain. The CDR3 runs to 15 residues. Deletions cut 3 bases from V and 13 bases from J, with 22 bases between. CDR1 and CDR2 (germline): SEHNR, FQNEAQ (reference sequence). For the CDR3, the DNA is TGTGCCAGCAGCTTGCCGGTGGTGTCAGCCAAAAATCAGTTCTTC. Its protein product is CASSLPVVSAKNQFF.

The V call is TRBV6-1, the J call TRBJ2-1; TRBD2 aligns across 11 bases. V dropped 6 bases and J dropped 4; count of bases not matched to a gene: 8. The germline V gene has CDR1 MNHNS and CDR2 SASEGT. This CDR3 region has 16 residues. CDR3 sequence (DNA): TGTGCCAGCAGCGAAATAGGGACTAGCGGTTACAATGAGCAGTTCTTC. Its protein is CASSEIGTSGYNEQFF.

The sample holds many counts of this clonotype. The V call is TRBV29-1, the J call TRBJ1-2; possibly TRBD1 for D (6 bases). The CDR3 is 12 residues long. Trimming stripped 3 bases from V and 3 bases from J, with 8 bases between. Germline V gives CDR1 SQVTM, CDR2 ANQGSEA. CDR3 DNA: TGCAGCGTTGACCGACAGGACTATGGCTACACCTTC. Translating gives CSVDRQDYGYTF.

This clonotype has at least ten counts. The V call is TRBV27, the J call TRBJ2-3, with TRBD2 matching over 7 bases. The CDR3 sequence is 13 residues long. V trimming: 5 bases; J trimming: 5 bases; junction bases outside the gene matches: 4. The germline V gene has CDR1 MNHEY and CDR2 SMNVEV (reference sequence). The CDR3 region has the DNA TGTGCCAGCAGTGTGCGGGAGCGAGATACGCAGTATTTT. It codes for CASSVRERDTQYF.

This clonotype was detected only a few times. The J gene is TRBJ2-5, the V gene TRBV3-1; 8 nucleotides line up with TRBD1. V was pared by 4 bases and J by 4 bases, with 8 bases of the junction left unmatched. CDR1 LGHDT and CDR2 YNNKEL come from the germline V gene (reference sequence). The CDR3 has 15 amino acids. The CDR3 DNA follows: TGTGCCAGCAGCCTGGATCGGACAGGGCGAGAGACCCAGTACTTC. Residues: CASSLDRTGRETQYF.

This clonotype was seen a handful of times. CDR3 amino acids: CASSVGFYSGANVLTF. The DNA of the CDR3 is TGTGCCAGCAGCGTGGGGTTTTACTCTGGGGCCAACGTCCTGACTTTC. The V and J genes are TRBV9 and TRBJ2-6; D is ambiguous. Trimming left V 2 bases short and J 0 bases short, with 9 bases between. The CDR3 totals 16 residues. Germline lookup yields CDR1 SGDLS and CDR2 YYNGEE. The full variable domain, rest sourced from reference TRBV9 and TRBJ2-6, is DSGVTQTPKHLITATGQRVTLRCSPRSGDLSVYWYQQSLDQGLQFLIQYYNGEERAKGNILERFSAQQFPDLHSELNLSSLELGDSALYFCASSVGFYSGANVLTFGAGSRLTVL.

The sample holds many counts of this clonotype. The chain couples TRBV20-1 to TRBJ2-3, with TRBD2 matching over 11 bases. The V segment lost 4 bases and the J segment 0 bases; nucleotides outside the gene matches: 6. Per the germline V gene, CDR1 is DFQATT and CDR2 is SNEGSKA (reference sequence). The CDR3 loop spans 16 amino acids. CDR3 amino acids: CSANQRLAGSTDTQYF. CDR3 coding DNA: TGCAGTGCTAACCAGAGACTAGCGGGAAGCACAGATACGCAGTATTTT.

This clonotype was seen many times. The gene calls are TRBV5-6 and TRBJ2-1; 11 positions match TRBD1. Germline assignment: CDR1 SGHDT and CDR2 YYEEEE. The CDR3 runs to 19 residues. V was pared by 2 bases and J by 5 bases, with 15 bases of the junction left unmatched. The CDR3 loop reads CASSFLLPRDRGVDNEQFF. CDR3 nucleotide sequence: TGTGCCAGCAGCTTCCTCCTCCCCCGGGACAGGGGGGTGGACAATGAGCAGTTCTTC. Combining the CDR3 with reference TRBV5-6 and TRBJ2-1 gives the whole variable domain DAGVTQSPTHLIKTRGQQVTLRCSPKSGHDTVSWYQQALGQGPQFIFQYYEEEERQRGNFPDRFSGHQFPNYSSELNVNALLLGDSALYLCASSFLLPRDRGVDNEQFFGPGTRLTVL.

There are many counts of this clonotype. The chain links TRBV3-1 to TRBJ2-1; 12 nucleotides align to TRBD2. The V gene end was trimmed by 3 bases and the J gene end by 13 bases; junction bases not matched to a gene: 13. The CDR3 is made up of 16 amino acids. Looked up from germline, CDR1 is LGHDT and CDR2 is YNNKEL (reference sequence). In DNA, the CDR3 is TGTGCCAGCAGCCACCAGCCGGGACTAGCGGGTCTGGCCCAGTTCTTC. This translates into CASSHQPGLAGLAQFF.

This rearrangement joins TRBV7-9 to TRBJ2-1, with TRBD2 matching over 7 bases. Trimming at V came to 4 bases and at J to 5 bases, leaving 8 bases not matched to a gene. The germline gives CDR1 SEHNR, CDR2 FQNEAQ (reference sequence). The CDR3 totals 15 residues. The CDR3 spells CASSSRTSPDNEQFF. The CDR3 bases are TGTGCCAGCAGCTCCCGGACTAGTCCCGACAATGAGCAGTTCTTC. Looking up the rest from reference TRBV7-9 and TRBJ2-1 gives the full variable domain: DTGVSQNPRHKITKRGQNVTFRCDPISEHNRLYWYRQTLGQGPEFLTYFQNEAQLEKSRLLSDRFSAERPKGSFSTLEIQRTEQGDSAMYLCASSSRTSPDNEQFFGPGTRLTVL.

This clonotype was detected many times. This chain links TRBV7-7 with TRBJ2-2; D might be TRBD2 (6 bases). The CDR3 totals 15 residues. From germline, CDR1 is SSHAT and CDR2 FNYEAQ (reference sequence). CDR3 amino acids: CAVYRGVKGTGELFF. Here the CDR3 DNA reads TGTGCTGTCTACCGCGGGGTGAAGGGGACCGGGGAGCTGTTTTTT.

This clonotype was recorded at least ten times. The chain joins TRBV28 to TRBJ1-5; D is perhaps TRBD1 (6 bases). The CDR3 runs to 19 residues. The germline V gene encodes CDR1 MDHEN and CDR2 SYDVKM. Trimming removed 4 bases at V and 3 bases at J, with 25 bases between. CDR3 in amino acids: CASSYSRLISTGHNQPQHF. The CDR3 DNA follows: TGTGCCAGCAGTTATTCCCGTTTGATATCTACAGGGCACAATCAGCCCCAGCATTTT.

In this sample, this clonotype turned up many times. The rearrangement joins TRBV6-2 or TRBV6-3 to TRBJ2-1; TRBD1 aligns across 10 bases. The CDR3 has 17 residues. Trimming took 0 bases from V and 7 from J; bases not matched to a gene: 9. CDR1 is MNHEY and CDR2 is SVGEGT in the germline V gene. Here the CDR3 reads CASSYSTGQGPGNEQFF. In DNA, the CDR3 is TGTGCCAGCAGTTACTCTACGGGACAGGGGCCGGGGAATGAGCAGTTCTTC.